The 15 T cell receptor beta chains below come from one sample, sequenced in a study of blood T cell repertoires in COVID-19. Assay: immunoSEQ multiplex PCR; the TCRdb copy retains only in-frame clones and omits some. The table records some 120,000 clones, more than 75% of them present only once. Input material: peripheral blood. The receptors shown here come from a middle-aged man with active COVID-19.

This clone is a singleton in its sample. The rearrangement uses TRBV18 and TRBJ2-1; no reliable D call. The CDR3 runs 16 residues. Per germline, CDR1 KGHSH and CDR2 LQKENI. V dropped 0 bases and J dropped 1 base, with 10 bases sitting between them. The CDR3 region is CASSPPSRGSYNEQFF. The CDR3, as DNA: TGTGCCAGCTCACCACCGTCGAGAGGATCCTACAATGAGCAGTTCTTC. The complete variable domain, with remaining parts taken from reference TRBV18 and TRBJ2-1, reads NAGVMQNPRHLVRRRGQEARLRCSPMKGHSHVYWYRQLPEEGLKFMVYLQKENIIDESGMPKERFSAEFPKEGPSILRIQQVVRGDSAAYFCASSPPSRGSYNEQFFGPGTRLTVL.

Concerning this clone: Other nucleotide sequences in the sample specify the same CDR3. The chain is built from TRBV27 and TRBJ1-5, with TRBD1 matching over 7 bases. Germline V gene lookup returns CDR1 MNHEY and CDR2 SMNVEV (reference sequence). The CDR3 length is 14 residues. V gave up 5 bases and J gave up 6 bases; unmatched junction bases: 7. The CDR3 region has the DNA TGTGCCAGCAGTCGTCAACAGGGGAGTCAGCCCCAGCATTTT. It is translated as CASSRQQGSQPQHF.

V usage is TRBV6-5 and J usage is TRBJ1-5; possible D gene TRBD1, 6 bases. From germline, CDR1 is MNHEY and CDR2 SVGAGI. The CDR3 consists of 15 residues. V gave up 0 bases and J gave up 5 bases, with 11 bases separating them. CDR3 nucleotides: TGTGCCAGCAGTTACTCCTGGACAGCCGATCAGCCCCAGCATTTT. Translated, it gives CASSYSWTADQPQHF.

The genes are TRBV9 and TRBJ2-3; 12 nucleotides match TRBD1. The germline gives CDR1 SGDLS, CDR2 YYNGEE. The CDR3 covers 17 residues. J was trimmed by 4 bases and V by 4 bases; bases with no gene match: 10. CDR3 in amino acids: CASSPQWGQGASDTQYF. The DNA for the CDR3 is TGTGCCAGCAGCCCTCAATGGGGACAGGGGGCTTCAGATACGCAGTATTTT.

There are a few counts of this clone. The chain combines TRBV5-4 with TRBJ1-4; no firm D call. This CDR3 contains 14 residues. Trimming took off 4 bases at V and 8 bases at J, with 15 bases between the two ends. Germline-derived CDR1 and CDR2 are SGHNT and YYREEE (reference sequence). For the CDR3, the DNA is TGTGCCAGCAGCCGATACGATGAGGGAGAAAAACTGTTTTTT. Encoded protein: CASSRYDEGEKLFF.

This chain uses TRBV12-2 with TRBJ1-1; the DNA was not compared with TRBD1, the D call given in the table. TRBV12-2 is a recognized pseudogene. This CDR3 comprises 17 residues. DNA for the CDR3: TGTGCAAGTCGCTTCCGGGACAGGGGGCTCATGAACACTGAAGCTTTCTTT. This encodes CASRFRDRGLMNTEAFF.

V usage is TRBV12-3 or TRBV12-4 and J usage is TRBJ2-5; D not certain. The length of the CDR3 is 13 residues. V gave up 5 bases and J gave up 1 base, with 8 bases separating them. CDR3 in amino acids: CASSPLVQETQYF. The CDR3 region has the DNA TGTGCCAGCAGTCCCCTCGTCCAAGAGACCCAGTACTTC.

The V and J genes are TRBV19 and TRBJ2-1; 11 positions match TRBD2. With V trimmed by 3 bases and J by 3 bases, 1 base remained unmatched. Looked up from germline, CDR1 is LNHDA and CDR2 is SQIVND (reference sequence). The CDR3 is made up of 15 amino acids. CDR3 residues: CASSIGTSGYNEQFF. CDR3 nucleotide sequence: TGTGCCAGTAGTATTGGGACTAGCGGCTACAATGAGCAGTTCTTC.

CDR3 sequence reads: CASSFAGEKLFF. The CDR3, as DNA: TGTGCCAGCAGTTTCGCGGGTGAAAAACTGTTTTTT. This chain joins TRBV12-3 or TRBV12-4 and TRBJ1-4, with no clear D. The V end lost 3 bases, the J end lost 7 bases, and 6 bases lay between the germline ends. This CDR3 has 12 residues.

In its sample, this clone was seen once. The chain employs TRBV5-1 and TRBJ2-7; 10 bases are a match to TRBD1. With 4 bases clipped from V and 5 bases from J, the junction kept 12 bases outside the gene matches. CDR1 is SGHRS, CDR2 YFSETQ, per germline. The length of the CDR3 is 16 residues. This CDR3 is CASSLTPTTGGHEQYF. The CDR3 DNA is TGCGCCAGCAGCCTAACTCCCACGACAGGGGGCCACGAGCAGTACTTC.

The chain recombines TRBV15 with TRBJ2-1, with TRBD2 as a possible D gene (5 bases). The CDR3 contains 15 residues. Germline CDR1 and CDR2: LNHNV and YYDKDF (reference sequence). Trimming pared 0 bases from V and 7 bases from J, leaving 13 bases between. This CDR3 is CATSRDHTRRNEQFF. CDR3 in DNA: TGTGCCACCAGCAGAGATCATACTAGGCGGAATGAGCAGTTCTTC.

The CDR3 loop is CASSFSGTGDGYTF. The CDR3 nucleotides read TGTGCCAGCAGTTTTTCCGGGACAGGGGATGGCTACACCTTC. J is TRBJ1-2 and V is TRBV27, with 10 bases fitting TRBD1. There are 14 residues in the CDR3. Germline CDR1 reads MNHEY; CDR2 reads SMNVEV (reference sequence). V dropped 3 bases and J dropped 6; count of bases not matched to a gene: 4.

The chain is built from TRBV7-8 and TRBJ1-1; 7 bases fit TRBD1. Looked up from germline, CDR1 is SGHVS and CDR2 is FQNEAQ. The CDR3 contains 14 residues. V lost 6 bases to trimming and J lost 0 bases; unmatched junction nucleotides: 4. CDR3 sequence reads: CASRGQLMNTEAFF. DNA of the CDR3: TGTGCCAGCAGGGGACAGTTGATGAACACTGAAGCTTTCTTT.

This chain links TRBV11-2 with TRBJ2-5, with D maybe TRBD2 (6 bases). The CDR3 consists of 15 residues. CDR1 SGHAT and CDR2 FQNNGV come from the germline V gene. Trimming pared 3 bases from V and 7 bases from J, leaving 18 bases between. CDR3 sequence: CASSLNPGTRVTQYF. In DNA form, the CDR3 reads TGTGCCAGCAGCTTGAACCCTGGGACTCGGGTGACCCAGTACTTC.

The chain combines TRBV5-1 with TRBJ1-1, with TRBD1 matching 7 bases. The CDR3 has 15 residues. Trimming cost V 0 bases and J 4 bases; bases outside gene matches: 6. In germline, CDR1 is SGHRS, CDR2 YFSETQ. The CDR3 DNA is TGCGCCAGCAGCTTGGGACAGGGAATTTCCACTGAAGCTTTCTTT. It encodes CASSLGQGISTEAFF.